This T cell receptor (beta chain) was documented in a study of T cell repertoires in cytomegalovirus infection. CDR1 and CDR2 (germline): SGHTA, FQGNSA. This CDR3 has 14 amino acids. V lost 2 bases, J lost 6 bases, and 13 bases lay in between. In TCRdb, the reads were re-called with MiXCR into one record per CDR3 protein. In the table there are fewer than 300,000 distinct CDR3 sequences, about a quarter of which are singletons. This clonotype was detected many times. Sequencing was performed on PBMCs. The clonotype was recovered from a human donor in good health (CMV status not recorded). Some clones in this sample may be carry-over from other donors' samples. The chain combines TRBV7-2 with TRBJ1-2; D not resolved. The DNA of the CDR3 is TGTGCCAGCAGCTTAACGGGTGGCGAACATGGCTACACCTTC. Its translation is CASSLTGGEHGYTF.